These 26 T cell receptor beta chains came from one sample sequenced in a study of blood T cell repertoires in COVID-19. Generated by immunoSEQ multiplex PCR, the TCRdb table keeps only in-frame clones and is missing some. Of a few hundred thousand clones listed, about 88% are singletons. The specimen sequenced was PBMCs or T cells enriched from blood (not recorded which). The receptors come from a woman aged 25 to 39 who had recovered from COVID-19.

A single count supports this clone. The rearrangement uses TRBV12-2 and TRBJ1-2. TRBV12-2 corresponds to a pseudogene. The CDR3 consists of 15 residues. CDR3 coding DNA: TGTGCAAGTCGCTCCGGGGGGGAGGCCCTCTATGGCTACACCTTC. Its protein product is CASRSGGEALYGYTF.

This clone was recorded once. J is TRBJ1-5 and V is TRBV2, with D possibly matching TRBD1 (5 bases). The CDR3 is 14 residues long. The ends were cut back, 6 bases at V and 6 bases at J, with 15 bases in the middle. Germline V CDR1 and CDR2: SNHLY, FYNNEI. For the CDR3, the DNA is TGTGCCAGCAGGGCCGGTGGGGCACTTCAGCCCCAGCATTTT. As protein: CASRAGGALQPQHF.

For the CDR3, the DNA is TGTGCCAGCAGTTTTAACGTGCCTAGTGGGACCCAGTACTTC. It is translated as CASSFNVPSGTQYF. V gene TRBV28 combines with J gene TRBJ2-5; D is unresolved. V was cut by 3 bases and J by 7 bases, with 15 bases left in between. There are 14 residues in the CDR3. Germline values: CDR1 MDHEN, CDR2 SYDVKM.

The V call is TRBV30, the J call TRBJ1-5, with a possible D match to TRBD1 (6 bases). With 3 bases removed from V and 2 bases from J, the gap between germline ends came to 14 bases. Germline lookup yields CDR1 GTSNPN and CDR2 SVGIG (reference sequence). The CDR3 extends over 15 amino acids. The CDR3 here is CAWSFARQGNQPQHF. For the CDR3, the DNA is TGTGCCTGGAGCTTCGCGAGACAGGGCAATCAGCCCCAGCATTTT.

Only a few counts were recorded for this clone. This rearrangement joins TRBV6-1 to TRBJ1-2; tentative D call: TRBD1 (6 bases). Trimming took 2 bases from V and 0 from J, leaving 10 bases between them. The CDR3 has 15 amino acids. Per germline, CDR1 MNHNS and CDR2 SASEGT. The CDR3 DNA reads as TGTGCCAGCAGTGAACGGACAGATTCTAACTATGGCTACACCTTC. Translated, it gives CASSERTDSNYGYTF.

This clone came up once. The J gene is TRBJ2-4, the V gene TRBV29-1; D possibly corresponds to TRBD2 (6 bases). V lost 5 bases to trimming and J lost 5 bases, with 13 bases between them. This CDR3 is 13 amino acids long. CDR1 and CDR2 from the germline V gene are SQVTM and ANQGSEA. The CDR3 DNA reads TGCAGCGTTCGGCGGGGCAGTGAAAACATTCAGTACTTC. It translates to CSVRRGSENIQYF.

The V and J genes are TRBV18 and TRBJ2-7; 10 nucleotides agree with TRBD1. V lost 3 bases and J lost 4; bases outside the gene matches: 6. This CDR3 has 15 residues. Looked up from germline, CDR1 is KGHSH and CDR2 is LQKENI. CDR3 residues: CASSPYGTGEYEQYF. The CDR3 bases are TGTGCCAGCTCACCGTATGGGACAGGGGAGTACGAGCAGTACTTC.

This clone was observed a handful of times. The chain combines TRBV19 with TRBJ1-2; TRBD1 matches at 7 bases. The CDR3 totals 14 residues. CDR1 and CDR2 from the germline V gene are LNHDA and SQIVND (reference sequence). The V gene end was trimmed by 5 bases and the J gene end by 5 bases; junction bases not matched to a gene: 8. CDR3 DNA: TGTGCCAGTAGTCGGGACAGCCGAGGGTATGGCTACACCTTC. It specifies CASSRDSRGYGYTF.

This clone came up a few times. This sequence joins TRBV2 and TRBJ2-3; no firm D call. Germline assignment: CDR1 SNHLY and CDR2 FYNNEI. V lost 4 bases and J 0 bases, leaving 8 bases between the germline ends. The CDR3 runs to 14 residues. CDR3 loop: CASSGVVSTDTQYF. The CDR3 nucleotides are TGTGCCAGCAGTGGAGTGGTTAGCACAGATACGCAGTATTTT. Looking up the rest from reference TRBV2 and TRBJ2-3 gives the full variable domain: EPEVTQTPSHQVTQMGQEVILRCVPISNHLYFYWYRQILGQKVEFLVSFYNNEISEKSEIFDDQFSVERPDGSNFTLKIRSTKLEDSAMYFCASSGVVSTDTQYFGPGTRLTVL.

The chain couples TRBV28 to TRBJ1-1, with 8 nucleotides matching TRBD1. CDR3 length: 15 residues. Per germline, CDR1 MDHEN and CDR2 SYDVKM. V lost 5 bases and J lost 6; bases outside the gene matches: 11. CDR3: CASSEDRVPNPEAFF. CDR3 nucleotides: TGTGCCAGCAGTGAGGACAGGGTACCAAATCCTGAAGCTTTCTTT.

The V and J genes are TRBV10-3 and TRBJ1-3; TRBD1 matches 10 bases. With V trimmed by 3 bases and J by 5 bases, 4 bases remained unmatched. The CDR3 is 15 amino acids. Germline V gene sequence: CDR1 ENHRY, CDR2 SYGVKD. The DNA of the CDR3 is TGTGCCATCAGTGAAGGGGACAGGGGAAGAAACACCATATATTTT. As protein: CAISEGDRGRNTIYF.

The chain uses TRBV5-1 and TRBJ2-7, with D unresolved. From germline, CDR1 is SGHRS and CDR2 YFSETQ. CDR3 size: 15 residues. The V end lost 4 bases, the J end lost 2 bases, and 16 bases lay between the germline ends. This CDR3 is CASSKSAPLTYEQYF. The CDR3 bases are TGCGCCAGCAGCAAGAGCGCCCCCCTAACCTACGAGCAGTACTTC.

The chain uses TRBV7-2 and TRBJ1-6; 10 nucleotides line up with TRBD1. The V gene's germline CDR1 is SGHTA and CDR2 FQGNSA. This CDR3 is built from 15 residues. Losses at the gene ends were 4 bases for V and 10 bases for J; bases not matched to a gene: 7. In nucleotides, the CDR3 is TGTGCCAGCAGCTACCGGACAGGGGGAGGATCACCCCTCCACTTT. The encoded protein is CASSYRTGGGSPLHF.

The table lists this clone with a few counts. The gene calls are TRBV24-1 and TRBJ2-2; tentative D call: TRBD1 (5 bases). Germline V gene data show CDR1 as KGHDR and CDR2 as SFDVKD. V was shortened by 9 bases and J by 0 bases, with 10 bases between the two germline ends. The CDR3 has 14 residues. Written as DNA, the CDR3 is TGTGCCACCCAGGACAAAGCGAACACCGGGGAGCTGTTTTTT. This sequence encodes CATQDKANTGELFF.

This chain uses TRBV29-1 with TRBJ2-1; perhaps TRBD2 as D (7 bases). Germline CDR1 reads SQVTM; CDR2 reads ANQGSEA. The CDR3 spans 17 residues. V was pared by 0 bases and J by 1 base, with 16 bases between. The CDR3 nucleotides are TGCAGCGTTGAAGATTGGGGGGGGCGCGGGTCCTACAATGAGCAGTTCTTC. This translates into CSVEDWGGRGSYNEQFF.

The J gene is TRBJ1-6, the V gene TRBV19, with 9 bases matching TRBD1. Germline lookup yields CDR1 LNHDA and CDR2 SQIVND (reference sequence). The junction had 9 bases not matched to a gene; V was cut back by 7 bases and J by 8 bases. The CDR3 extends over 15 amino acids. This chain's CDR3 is CASTNLWTGDSPLHF. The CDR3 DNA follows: TGTGCCAGTACCAACCTTTGGACAGGGGATTCACCCCTCCACTTT.

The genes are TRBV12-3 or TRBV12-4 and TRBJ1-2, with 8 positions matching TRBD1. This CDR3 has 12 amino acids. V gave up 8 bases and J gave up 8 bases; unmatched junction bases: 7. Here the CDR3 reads CASAQGARGYTF. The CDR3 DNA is TGTGCCAGCGCCCAGGGGGCTCGGGGCTACACCTTC.

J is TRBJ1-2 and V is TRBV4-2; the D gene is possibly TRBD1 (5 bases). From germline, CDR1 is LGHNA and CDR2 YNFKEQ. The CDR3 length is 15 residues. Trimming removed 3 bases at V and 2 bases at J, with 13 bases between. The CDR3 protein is CASSQQTQGNYGYTF. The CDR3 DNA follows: TGTGCCAGCAGCCAGCAAACCCAGGGAAACTATGGCTACACCTTC.

The CDR3 loop is CASRTNRDRHDNEQFF. CDR3 coding DNA: TGTGCCAGCCGAACCAACCGGGACAGGCACGACAATGAGCAGTTCTTC. V is TRBV6-6 and J is TRBJ2-1; 8 bases map to TRBD1. There are 16 residues in the CDR3. J lost 5 bases, V lost 8 bases, and 14 bases had no gene match. Germline CDR1 reads MNHNY; CDR2 reads SVGAGI (reference sequence).

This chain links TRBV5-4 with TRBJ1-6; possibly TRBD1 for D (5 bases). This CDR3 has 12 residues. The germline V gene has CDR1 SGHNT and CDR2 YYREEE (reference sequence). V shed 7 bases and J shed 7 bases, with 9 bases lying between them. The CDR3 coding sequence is TGTGCCAGCGGTCCAGGGAATTCACCCCTCCACTTT. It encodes CASGPGNSPLHF. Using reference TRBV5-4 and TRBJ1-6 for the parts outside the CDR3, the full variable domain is ETGVTQSPTHLIKTRGQQVTLRCSSQSGHNTVSWYQQALGQGPQFIFQYYREEENGRGNFPPRFSGLQFPNYSSELNVNALELDDSALYLCASGPGNSPLHFGNGTRLTVT.

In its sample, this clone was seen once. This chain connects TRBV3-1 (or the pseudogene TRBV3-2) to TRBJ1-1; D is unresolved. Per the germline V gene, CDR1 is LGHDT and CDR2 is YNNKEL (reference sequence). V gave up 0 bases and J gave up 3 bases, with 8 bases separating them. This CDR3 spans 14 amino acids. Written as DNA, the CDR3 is TGTGCCAGCAGCCAAGATTCCGGTCACACTGAAGCTTTCTTT. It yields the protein CASSQDSGHTEAFF.

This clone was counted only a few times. The CDR3 bases are TGTGCCAGCAGCTCCCGACTAGCGGGGCCCCGGGAGGAGTATTTT. This encodes CASSSRLAGPREEYF. This sequence joins TRBV5-4 and TRBJ2-3; TRBD2 aligns across 11 bases. Germline V lookup: CDR1 SGHNT, CDR2 YYREEE (reference sequence). This CDR3 spans 15 amino acids. The trim removed 3 bases at V and 13 bases at J, leaving 13 bases unmatched.

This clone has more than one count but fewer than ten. In DNA, the CDR3 is TGTGCCAGCAGTCCGACAGGGTTGAGGGCCGGGGAGCTGTTTTTT. Protein product: CASSPTGLRAGELFF. The chain links TRBV9 to TRBJ2-2, with 7 nucleotides matching TRBD1. The germline V gene has CDR1 SGDLS and CDR2 YYNGEE. The CDR3 runs 15 residues. The junction had 10 bases not matched to a gene; V was cut back by 5 bases and J by 6 bases. Using reference TRBV9 and TRBJ2-2 for the parts outside the CDR3, the full variable domain is DSGVTQTPKHLITATGQRVTLRCSPRSGDLSVYWYQQSLDQGLQFLIQYYNGEERAKGNILERFSAQQFPDLHSELNLSSLELGDSALYFCASSPTGLRAGELFFGEGSRLTVL.

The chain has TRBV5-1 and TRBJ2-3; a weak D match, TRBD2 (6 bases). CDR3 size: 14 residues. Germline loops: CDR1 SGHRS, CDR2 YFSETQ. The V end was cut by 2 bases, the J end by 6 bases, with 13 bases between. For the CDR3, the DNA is TGCGCCAGCAGCTTCCCTGGGGGGAGCGATACGCAGTATTTT. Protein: CASSFPGGSDTQYF. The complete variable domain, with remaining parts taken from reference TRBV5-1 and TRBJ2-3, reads KAGVTQTPRYLIKTRGQQVTLSCSPISGHRSVSWYQQTPGQGLQFLFEYFSETQRNKGNFPGRFSGRQFSNSRSEMNVSTLELGDSALYLCASSFPGGSDTQYFGPGTRLTVL.

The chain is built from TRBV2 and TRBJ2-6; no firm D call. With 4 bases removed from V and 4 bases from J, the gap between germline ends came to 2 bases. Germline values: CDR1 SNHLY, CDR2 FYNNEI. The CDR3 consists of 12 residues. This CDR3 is CASSAGANVLTF. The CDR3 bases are TGTGCCAGCAGTGCAGGGGCCAACGTCCTGACTTTC.

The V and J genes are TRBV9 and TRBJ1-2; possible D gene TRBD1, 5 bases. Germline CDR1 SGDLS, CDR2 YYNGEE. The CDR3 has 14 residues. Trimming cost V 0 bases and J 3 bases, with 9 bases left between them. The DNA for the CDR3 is TGTGCCAGCAGCGTAGCCCTGACAGACTATGGCTACACCTTC. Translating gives CASSVALTDYGYTF.